These 11 T cell receptor beta chains originate from one sample sequenced in a study of T cell changes during pregnancy in multiple sclerosis (dated by TCRdb to about 2019). The method behind the library was the immunoSEQ multiplex PCR assay. What TCRdb holds here is the immuneACCESS table cut down to in-frame rearrangements. Part of the clones is not present; checked against another copy, under half of the missing clones reflect an unresolved V gene, and the others are unexplained. This sample comprises tens of thousands of clones, nearly 90% of them detected only once. The ten most abundant clones make up 1.5% to 2% of the sample. Sequenced material: peripheral blood, taken in the first trimester of pregnancy. The receptors come from a female donor with multiple sclerosis, enrolled in a pregnancy study.

The genes are TRBV2 and TRBJ2-3; maybe TRBD2 (6 bases). The length of the CDR3 is 13 residues. V lost 7 bases and J 3 bases, leaving 11 bases between the germline ends. The germline V gene has CDR1 SNHLY and CDR2 FYNNEI. The CDR3 DNA sequence: TGTGCCAGCATGGCTAGCGAAACAGATACGCAGTATTTT. It encodes CASMASETDTQYF. Together with reference TRBV2 and TRBJ2-3, the CDR3 gives the full variable domain: EPEVTQTPSHQVTQMGQEVILRCVPISNHLYFYWYRQILGQKVEFLVSFYNNEISEKSEIFDDQFSVERPDGSNFTLKIRSTKLEDSAMYFCASMASETDTQYFGPGTRLTVL.

The V and J genes are TRBV6-1 and TRBJ1-2, with 9 bases that match TRBD1. Germline CDR1 and CDR2: MNHNS and SASEGT. The CDR3 totals 15 residues. After removal of 5 bases from V and 0 bases from J, the junction contained 4 bases not matched to a gene. The CDR3 coding sequence is TGTGCCAGCAGTTCGACAGGGGGGACTAACTATGGCTACACCTTC. Its translation is CASSSTGGTNYGYTF.

This clone has a handful of counts. In nucleotides, the CDR3 is TGTGCCAGCAGCTCCGGACCGGGGACTGAAGCTTTCTTT. Residues: CASSSGPGTEAFF. The chain is built from TRBV7-2 and TRBJ1-1; D uncertain. The CDR3 is 13 amino acids. The germline gives CDR1 SGHTA, CDR2 FQGNSA. Between the trimmed V and J ends, which lost 4 bases and 5 bases, there was a span of 11 bases.

With regard to this clone: Other DNA sequences in the sample encode the same CDR3. The chain employs TRBV18 and TRBJ2-3; no reliable D call. The CDR3 extends over 14 amino acids. Germline CDR1 is KGHSH and CDR2 is LQKENI. The V gene lost 3 bases and the J gene lost 0 bases, with 7 bases spanning the gap. Written as DNA, the CDR3 is TGTGCCAGCTCACCCTCAGCGAGCACAGATACGCAGTATTTT. Its translation: CASSPSASTDTQYF.

The chain carries TRBV28 and TRBJ2-5; 9 bases line up with TRBD2. This CDR3 has 15 amino acids. CDR1 MDHEN and CDR2 SYDVKM come from the germline V gene. V shed 2 bases, J shed 4 bases, and the junction held 5 bases outside the gene matches. CDR3 protein: CASSLRREGRETQYF. The CDR3 DNA is TGTGCCAGCAGTTTAAGGCGGGAGGGCCGAGAGACCCAGTACTTC.

V gene TRBV5-5 combines with J gene TRBJ1-3, with 10 bases lining up with TRBD1. Germline V gene data show CDR1 as SGHKS and CDR2 as YYEKEE (reference sequence). There are 16 residues in the CDR3. The junction had 9 bases not matched to a gene; V was cut back by 4 bases and J by 5 bases. CDR3 protein: CASSTGDRGGRNTIYF. CDR3 nucleotides: TGTGCCAGCAGCACCGGGGACAGGGGAGGTAGAAACACCATATATTTT.

The gene calls are TRBV5-6 and TRBJ1-4, with D possibly matching TRBD1 (6 bases). CDR3 length: 15 residues. The V end lost 4 bases, the J end lost 1 base, and 11 bases lay between the germline ends. Germline loops: CDR1 SGHDT, CDR2 YYEEEE. The CDR3 bases are TGTGCCAGCAGCCGTTACAGGGTAACTAATGAAAAACTGTTTTTT. This translates into CASSRYRVTNEKLFF. Full variable domain (rest looked up from reference TRBV5-6 and TRBJ1-4): DAGVTQSPTHLIKTRGQQVTLRCSPKSGHDTVSWYQQALGQGPQFIFQYYEEEERQRGNFPDRFSGHQFPNYSSELNVNALLLGDSALYLCASSRYRVTNEKLFFGSGTQLSVL.

The rearrangement joins TRBV20-1 to TRBJ2-4, with 7 positions matching TRBD2. V lost 3 bases to trimming and J lost 8 bases; unmatched junction nucleotides: 1. The V gene's germline CDR1 is DFQATT and CDR2 SNEGSKA (reference sequence). The CDR3 has 11 amino acids. CDR3 in DNA: TGCAGTGCTAGGGGGGGGGACATTCAGTACTTC. It specifies CSARGGDIQYF.

In nucleotides, the CDR3 is TGCAGCGTGGCGCGGGAGACCGGGGAGCTGTTTTTT. Its translation: CSVARETGELFF. This chain joins TRBV29-1 and TRBJ2-2, with 7 positions matching TRBD2. V dropped 6 bases and J dropped 5; count of bases not matched to a gene: 3. This CDR3 is built from 12 residues. Germline V gene data show CDR1 as SQVTM and CDR2 as ANQGSEA.

The CDR3 sequence is CAIREVSSYNEQFF. The CDR3 DNA sequence: TGTGCCATCAGAGAGGTTAGCTCCTACAATGAGCAGTTCTTC. The V and J genes are TRBV10-3 and TRBJ2-1; no clear D gene. Trimming shortened V by 6 bases and J by 0 bases, and 9 bases separated the two germline ends. In germline, CDR1 is ENHRY, CDR2 SYGVKD. The CDR3 sequence is 14 residues long.

This clone was seen only once. The J gene is TRBJ2-1, the V gene TRBV5-4, with 7 bases matching TRBD2. V was clipped by 3 bases and J by 5 bases; unmatched bases: 8. Germline CDR1 SGHNT, CDR2 YYREEE (reference sequence). CDR3 length equals 15 residues. The CDR3 is CASSWGGGTNNEQFF. CDR3 in DNA: TGTGCCAGCAGCTGGGGAGGCGGGACTAACAATGAGCAGTTCTTC.